Below, 30 T cell receptor beta chains from the same sample are listed, as sequenced in a study of molecular identifiers for immune sequencing clone quantification. TCRdb reprocessed the PCR reads via MiXCR and lists one record per CDR3 protein. The sample yields 97,000 or so distinct CDR3 sequences, around 30% seen once. The sample consisted of naive CD8+ T cells from blood, with Jurkat cell RNA spiked in. Indicated subset: FACS-sorted CD8+CD4-CCR7+CD45RA+ naive T cells. These receptors all stem from a human donor in good health. Some libraries in this study had Jurkat cell RNA spiked in.

Details on this clonotype: The junction shows a germline mismatch at one end, possibly a read error. This chain links TRBV29-1 with TRBJ2-1; D gene ambiguous. Germline values: CDR1 SQVTM, CDR2 ANQGSEA. This CDR3 has 14 residues. The CDR3 reads CSVAPVQLYIEQFF. The CDR3 nucleotides are TGCAGCGTTGCACCGGTACAGCTTTACATTGAGCAGTTCTTC.

This clonotype was counted at least ten times. V usage is TRBV5-6 and J usage is TRBJ1-1; D is unresolved. This CDR3 contains 13 residues. Trimming removed 2 bases at V and 7 bases at J, with 12 bases between. The germline gives CDR1 SGHDT, CDR2 YYEEEE. CDR3 in amino acids: CASSFGPRLEAFF. In nucleotides, the CDR3 is TGTGCCAGCAGCTTTGGGCCTCGTCTTGAAGCTTTCTTT.

This clonotype was found many times. The chain uses TRBV21-1 and TRBJ2-3; the D segment call TRBD1 is taken from the table without a DNA check. TRBV21-1 is noted as a pseudogene. This CDR3 comprises 15 residues. The CDR3 sequence is CASSIRSGSTDTQYF. The CDR3 DNA follows: TGTGCCAGCAGCATTAGGTCAGGGTCCACAGATACGCAGTATTTT.

This clonotype was seen a handful of times. V gene TRBV27 combines with J gene TRBJ2-3; D gene unclear. Germline CDR1 MNHEY, CDR2 SMNVEV (reference sequence). V shed 6 bases and J shed 5 bases, with 9 bases lying between them. The CDR3 has 12 amino acids. CDR3 nucleotides: TGTGCCAGCAGCCGATTGGAAGATACGCAGTATTTT. The encoded protein is CASSRLEDTQYF.

This clonotype was found a few times. The rearrangement links TRBV7-2 to TRBJ1-1; D not resolved. V was shortened by 5 bases and J by 3 bases, with 7 bases between the two germline ends. Germline CDR1 reads SGHTA; CDR2 reads FQGNSA. CDR3 length: 12 amino acids. CDR3 protein: CASSPLDTEAFF. As DNA, the CDR3 is TGTGCCAGCAGCCCTTTGGACACTGAAGCTTTCTTT. Supplemented by reference TRBV7-2 and TRBJ1-1, the full variable domain reads GAGVSQSPSNKVTEKGKDVELRCDPISGHTALYWYRQSLGQGLEFLIYFQGNSAPDKSGLPSDRFSAERTGGSVSTLTIQRTQQEDSAVYLCASSPLDTEAFFGQGTRLTVV.

This clonotype showed up many times. The chain links TRBV4-3 to TRBJ1-3; D gene unclear. Trimming cost V 4 bases and J 0 bases, with 10 bases left between them. In germline, CDR1 is LGHNA, CDR2 YSLEER. The CDR3 consists of 15 residues. CDR3 residues: CASSLRLLSGNTIYF. CDR3 DNA sequence: TGCGCCAGCAGCCTCCGATTGCTCTCTGGAAACACCATATATTTT.

This chain joins TRBV2 and TRBJ2-7, with 14 bases aligning to TRBD2. Trimming cost V 6 bases and J 3 bases; bases outside gene matches: 10. The CDR3 runs 17 residues. Germline assignment: CDR1 SNHLY and CDR2 FYNNEI. The CDR3 protein is CASREPGLAGVSYEQYF. DNA for the CDR3: TGTGCCAGCAGGGAGCCGGGACTAGCGGGAGTAAGCTACGAGCAGTACTTC.

The chain uses TRBV28 and TRBJ2-7; 7 bases are shared with TRBD2. This CDR3 comprises 15 residues. CDR1 and CDR2 (germline): MDHEN, SYDVKM. V shed 5 bases and J 4 bases; nucleotides not matched to a gene: 11. The CDR3 DNA follows: TGTGCCAGCAGTAATCCCCGATCTAGCGGATACGAGCAGTACTTC. This gives the protein CASSNPRSSGYEQYF.

This clonotype showed up just a few times. The genes are TRBV24-1 and TRBJ2-7; D might be TRBD1 or TRBD2, each matching 5 bases. In germline, CDR1 is KGHDR, CDR2 SFDVKD. The CDR3 extends over 14 amino acids. Trimming removed 2 bases from V and 5 bases from J, with 12 bases in between. The CDR3 loop is CATSDWDRPHEQYF. The CDR3 coding sequence is TGTGCCACCAGTGATTGGGACCGCCCCCACGAGCAGTACTTC.

This clonotype was picked up many times. The chain uses TRBV5-6 and TRBJ1-1, with 7 bases fitting TRBD1. Germline CDR1 is SGHDT and CDR2 is YYEEEE. The V gene end was trimmed by 4 bases and the J gene end by 4 bases; junction bases not matched to a gene: 10. The CDR3 is made up of 15 amino acids. The CDR3: CASSPYRGLSTEAFF. DNA for the CDR3: TGTGCCAGCAGCCCGTACAGGGGCTTGAGCACTGAAGCTTTCTTT.

This clonotype occurred a few times. CDR3 DNA sequence: TGTGCCAGCAGTTCAAGACCCCGCCCCTACAATGAGCAGTTCTTC. This codes for CASSSRPRPYNEQFF. J is TRBJ2-1 and V is TRBV28; no clear D gene. The CDR3 spans 15 residues. Trimming removed 4 bases at V and 2 bases at J, with 12 bases between. Germline V gene lookup returns CDR1 MDHEN and CDR2 SYDVKM.

The V call is TRBV3-1, the J call TRBJ1-1; a possible D gene is TRBD1 (5 bases). CDR3 length: 14 residues. From germline, CDR1 is LGHDT and CDR2 YNNKEL (reference sequence). Trimming pared 2 bases from V and 3 bases from J, leaving 10 bases between. The CDR3 region is CASSQIWGDTEAFF. DNA of the CDR3: TGTGCCAGCAGCCAAATCTGGGGGGACACTGAAGCTTTCTTT.

This clonotype has a handful of counts. The J gene is TRBJ1-5, the V gene TRBV6-2 or TRBV6-3; D remains unclear. The CDR3 loop spans 14 amino acids. Looked up from germline, CDR1 is MNHEY and CDR2 is SVGEGT. The germline V and J ends were trimmed by 7 bases and 5 bases, with 15 bases remaining between them. Here the CDR3 DNA reads TGTGCCAGCACCGACTGGTCCAGCGATCAGCCCCAGCATTTT. Protein product: CASTDWSSDQPQHF.

V is TRBV6-5 and J is TRBJ2-1; the D is unclear. Deletions cut 0 bases from V and 0 bases from J, with 9 bases between. Germline lookup yields CDR1 MNHEY and CDR2 SVGAGI. The CDR3 totals 16 residues. The chain's CDR3 is CASSYSGPGSYNEQFF. The CDR3 DNA follows: TGTGCCAGCAGTTACTCTGGCCCGGGCTCCTACAATGAGCAGTTCTTC.

As to this clonotype: A read error is possible here, since a much larger clone lies one base away. The CDR3 region is CGSSLVGRAHEQYF. Here the CDR3 DNA reads TGTGGCAGCAGTTTAGTCGGGAGGGCCCACGAGCAGTACTTC. The V gene is TRBV28, the J gene TRBJ2-7, with 8 bases lining up with TRBD2. This CDR3 spans 14 amino acids. The V gene's germline CDR1 is MDHEN and CDR2 SYDVKM.

This clonotype was seen a single time. The V and J genes are TRBV19 and TRBJ1-5; D call uncertain. From germline, CDR1 is LNHDA and CDR2 SQIVND (reference sequence). The CDR3 runs 14 residues. V was pared by 1 base and J by 4 bases, with 8 bases between. The CDR3 nucleotides read TGTGCCAGTAGTATAGTCGCGGTTAATCAGCCCCAGCATTTT. Protein sequence: CASSIVAVNQPQHF.

Of note for this clonotype: A single base separates this from a much larger clone, so it may be a read error. The chain employs TRBV7-2 and TRBJ2-3, with 8 bases matching TRBD2. The J segment lost 4 bases and the V segment lost 5 bases, leaving 8 bases of the junction unmatched. There are 15 residues in the CDR3. Germline values: CDR1 SGHTA, CDR2 FQGNSA. In nucleotides, the CDR3 is TGTGCCAGCAGCGTAAGCGGGAGTTGGCCAGATACGCAGTATTTT. This translates into CASSVSGSWPDTQYF.

The sample holds one count of this clonotype. The rearrangement joins TRBV29-1 to TRBJ1-4; D gene ambiguous. Germline CDR1 SQVTM, CDR2 ANQGSEA. Trimming left V 0 bases short and J 1 base short, with 12 bases between. This CDR3 is 16 amino acids long. Here the CDR3 DNA reads TGCAGCGTTGAAGATCAGTCGCGGGAAACTAATGAAAAACTGTTTTTT. It is translated as CSVEDQSRETNEKLFF.

Comment on this clonotype: This CDR3 fails to terminate in the conserved phenylalanine or tryptophan, so it likely reflects a read error. V is TRBV5-6 and J is TRBJ1-5; TRBD1 might be the D (5 bases). Germline V gene sequence: CDR1 SGHDT, CDR2 YYEEEE. CDR3 length equals 16 residues. V gave up 0 bases and J gave up 3 bases, with 13 bases separating them. As DNA, the CDR3 is TGTGCCAGCAGCTTGGCCTGGGACCCCCCCAATCAGCCCCAGCATCTT. Translated, it gives CASSLAWDPPNQPQHL.

Concerning this clonotype itself: Given a much more abundant clone one base away, this may be a read error. Likely a read error: the CDR3 ends without its conserved phenylalanine or tryptophan. This chain connects TRBV5-6 to TRBJ2-7; D might be TRBD1 or TRBD2, each matching 5 bases. CDR3 length: 13 amino acids. CDR1 and CDR2 from the germline V gene are SGHDT and YYEEEE. With 4 bases removed from V and 4 bases from J, the gap between germline ends came to 12 bases. The CDR3 nucleotides read TGTGCCAGCAGCCCGGGACCGATGTACGAGCAGTACCTC. This encodes CASSPGPMYEQYL.

V and J are TRBV6-2 or TRBV6-3 and TRBJ2-3, with D tentatively TRBD1 (5 bases). The CDR3 extends over 16 amino acids. The germline V and J ends were trimmed by 2 bases and 4 bases, with 16 bases remaining between them. From germline, CDR1 is MNHEY and CDR2 SVGEGT. The CDR3 spells CASSYPGQGEADTQYF. CDR3 sequence (DNA): TGTGCCAGCAGTTACCCTGGCCAGGGTGAAGCAGATACGCAGTATTTT.

The rearrangement uses TRBV19 and TRBJ1-1, with TRBD1 identical over 7 bases. Germline trimming cut 7 bases from V and 1 base from J; bases unmatched to any gene: 6. Germline loops: CDR1 LNHDA, CDR2 SQIVND (reference sequence). CDR3 length: 14 amino acids. The chain's CDR3 is CASTMRGQNTEAFF. DNA of the CDR3: TGTGCCAGTACCATGAGGGGGCAGAACACTGAAGCTTTCTTT.

This clonotype was seen ten or more times. This chain links TRBV27 with TRBJ1-1; D gene unclear. This CDR3 comprises 12 residues. V dropped 5 bases and J dropped 4 bases, with 8 bases sitting between them. Germline CDR1 is MNHEY and CDR2 is SMNVEV (reference sequence). The CDR3 DNA is TGTGCCAGCAGTCCCCCGAGCACTGAAGCTTTCTTT. Protein: CASSPPSTEAFF.

In its sample, this clonotype was seen a few times. The chain joins TRBV4-1 to TRBJ1-2, with D uncertain. The germline gives CDR1 MGHRA, CDR2 YSYEKL. The germline V and J ends were trimmed by 1 base and 6 bases, with 12 bases remaining between them. The CDR3 contains 14 residues. Here the CDR3 reads CASSQVVPRHGYTF. DNA of the CDR3: TGCGCCAGCAGCCAAGTTGTACCCCGACATGGCTACACCTTC.

The J gene is TRBJ2-5, the V gene TRBV9; the match to TRBD2 covers 13 bases. CDR1 is SGDLS, CDR2 YYNGEE, per germline. The trim removed 5 bases at V and 6 bases at J, leaving 13 bases unmatched. The CDR3 has 17 residues. CDR3 nucleotide sequence: TGTGCCAGCAGTGAGGGACTAGCGGGATCGGGTCAAAAGACCCAGTACTTC. It is translated as CASSEGLAGSGQKTQYF.

In the case of this clonotype: This may stem from a read error, because a much larger clone lies one nucleotide away. J is TRBJ2-7 and V is TRBV7-8; no definite D call. Trimming removed 5 bases from V and 3 bases from J, with 14 bases in between. Germline CDR1 is SGHVS and CDR2 is FQNEAQ. The length of the CDR3 is 14 residues. The DNA for the CDR3 is TGTGCCAGCAGCGTTCCACTGGGGATCTACGAGCAGTACTTC. Translating it yields CASSVPLGIYEQYF.

This chain joins TRBV28 and TRBJ2-7; D uncertain. The CDR3 covers 13 residues. V lost 5 bases to trimming and J lost 1 base, with 9 bases between them. CDR1 and CDR2 from the germline V gene are MDHEN and SYDVKM. CDR3 region: CASSPVFSYEQYF. CDR3 DNA sequence: TGTGCCAGCAGTCCCGTTTTTTCCTACGAGCAGTACTTC.

The V call is TRBV2, the J call TRBJ1-5; a possible D gene is TRBD1 (5 bases). The CDR3 length is 15 residues. Trimming took off 6 bases at V and 0 bases at J, with 12 bases between the two ends. CDR1 and CDR2 from the germline V gene are SNHLY and FYNNEI. The CDR3 is CASSVDSFSNQPQHF. As DNA, the CDR3 is TGTGCCAGCAGCGTTGACAGCTTTAGCAATCAGCCCCAGCATTTT.

This clonotype was found a few times. One junction end does not reproduce the germline sequence, and a read error may be involved. V usage is TRBV7-9 and J usage is TRBJ2-2, with 7 positions matching TRBD1. Germline V gives CDR1 SEHNR, CDR2 FQNEAQ (reference sequence). This CDR3 comprises 15 residues. In DNA, the CDR3 is TGTGCCAGCAGATTAGGGGGACAGATCACCGGGGAGCTGTTTTTT. Its protein is CASRLGGQITGELFF.

This clonotype was found once. The chain combines TRBV7-3 with TRBJ2-7; possibly TRBD1 for D (5 bases). This CDR3 has 14 residues. Trimming cost V 5 bases and J 4 bases, with 15 bases left between them. Per germline, CDR1 SGHTA and CDR2 FQGTGA. The CDR3 DNA follows: TGTGCCAGCAGCGTAGGGGCAGGGAAGTACGAGCAGTACTTC. Protein product: CASSVGAGKYEQYF.